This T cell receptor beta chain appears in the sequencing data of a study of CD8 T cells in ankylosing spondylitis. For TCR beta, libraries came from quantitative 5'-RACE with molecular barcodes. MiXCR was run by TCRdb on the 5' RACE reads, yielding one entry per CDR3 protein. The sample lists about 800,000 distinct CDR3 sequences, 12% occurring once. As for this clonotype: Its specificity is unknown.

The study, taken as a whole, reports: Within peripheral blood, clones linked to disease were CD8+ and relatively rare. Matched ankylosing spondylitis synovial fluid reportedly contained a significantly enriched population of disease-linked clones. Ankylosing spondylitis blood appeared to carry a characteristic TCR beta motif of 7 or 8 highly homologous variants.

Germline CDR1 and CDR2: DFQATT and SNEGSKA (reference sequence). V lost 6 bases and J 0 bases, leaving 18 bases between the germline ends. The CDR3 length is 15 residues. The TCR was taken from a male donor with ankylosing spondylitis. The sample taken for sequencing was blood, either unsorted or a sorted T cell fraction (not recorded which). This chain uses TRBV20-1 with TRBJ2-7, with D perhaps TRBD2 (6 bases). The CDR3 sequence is CSAHRLGEASYEQYF. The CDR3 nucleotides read TGCAGTGCCCACCGCTTGGGGGAGGCCTCCTACGAGCAGTACTTC.